This section outlines one TCR beta chain sequence together with its context. The germline V and J ends were trimmed by 6 bases and 0 bases, with 8 bases remaining between them. The CDR3 consists of 13 residues. Germline values: CDR1 SGHTA, CDR2 FQGNSA. This sample is drawn from a study of cytomegalovirus exposure and HLA in healthy donors. The PCR ran on 60 Vbeta and 13 Jbeta primers. Some clones are missing from TCRdb's copy, which holds only in-frame ones; the method was immunoSEQ multiplex PCR. This table has 100,000 to 150,000 clones, approximately 74% appearing once. Material: PBMCs. The sequence was collected from a woman aged 50 to 60 in good health and CMV-seropositive. The chain links TRBV7-2 to TRBJ1-1; D not certain. The CDR3 loop is CASRAEMNTEAFF. The CDR3 nucleotides are TGTGCCAGCAGAGCTGAGATGAACACTGAAGCTTTCTTT.